This T cell receptor beta chain is from a study of shared clonotypes between healthy human individuals (dated by TCRdb to 2020 to 2022). With regard to the full study: The cohort included a few men and two women between 18 and 49 years of age. For each donor, CD4 naive and CD4 memory were each given three plates, CD8 naive was given two plates, and CD8 memory was given one plate. The study deeply sequenced blood TCR repertoires of five healthy adults to estimate repertoire size and the extent of clonotype sharing between individuals. Different laboratories and diverse techniques were used to prepare libraries and sequence TCR repertoires, to increase sequencing depth and limit assay-specific biases. Leukapheresis yielded between about 0.94 and 9 billion PBMCs per donor. Paper-wide results and their limitations: Sampling was restricted to blood, and TCR repertoires in tissue are likely to differ from TCR repertoires in blood. Larger estimated clonotype richness was generally found for naive subsets than for memory subsets. Across four donors, roughly 5% of naive CD4, approximately 4% of naive CD8, 2.3% of memory CD4, and under 0.45% of memory CD8 clonotypes were shared. Clonotypes shared by all four sorted-subset donors showed higher generation probabilities than non-shared clonotypes. Pairwise subsampling indicated that sequencing depth was expected to affect the degree of clonotype sharing among donors. Even with the large sequencing depth, rarefaction of the sorted-subset datasets indicated that sequencing was incomplete. Because the study included a small number of donors, the genetic and exposure-history diversity represented was limited.

CDR1 SGHDN and CDR2 FVKESK are derived from the germline V gene. Measured from the cysteine to the phenylalanine, the CDR3 is 17 residues long. Only the CDR3 DNA is retained, 51 bases long and in frame from the first base. V is cut back by 2 bases and J by 2 bases, with 10 bases in the junction unmatched. Healthy HIV-negative adults with no recently reported acute infections or vaccinations were included as donors. Every donor was a Caucasian adult living in Nashville, Tennessee, USA. CD4+ T cells were enriched through magnetic negative selection, after which naive cells were positively selected on CD45RA and the remaining negative fraction served as the memory subset. Blood was collected by leukapheresis, and PBMCs were isolated by Ficoll-Histopaque density gradient centrifugation and then cryopreserved in liquid nitrogen vapor phase. Analytical flow cytometry was used to check the purity and quantity of each magnetically sorted T cell population. Each sorted fraction had its genomic DNA isolated and then quantified by UV absorbance on a Nanodrop 2000c.

Using the deep immunoSEQ assay, multiplex PCR amplified TCR CDR3 regions from genomic DNA. Genomic DNA extracted from each cell subset was distributed evenly over all wells of several immunoSEQ 96-well plates, and each plate served as one replicate. For sorted subsets, each replicate PCR was loaded with 150 to 250 ng genomic DNA, equivalent to 30,000 or so T cell genomes. The purified libraries were quantified using a Qubit 3.0 fluorometer, sized with a Bioanalyzer 2100, and then quantified again using the KAPA Library Quantification kit. Every immunoSEQ 96-well plate was sequenced on a dedicated single-read 150-cycle Illumina NextSeq 550 flow cell. The paper's data handling went like this. Because only junctional sequences without quality scores were contained in the immunoSEQ output, filtering matching that applied to full-length reads could not be performed. Sequences were annotated with PyIR, a Python wrapper for IgBLAST v1.9, using IMGT germline references to assign V/J genes and CDR3. Reads were removed for weak V/J assignments (E-value above 1e-6), missing CDR3, stop codons, out-of-frame junctions, or ambiguous translated residues. V3J clonotypes were defined by identical inferred V gene, J gene, and CDR3 amino acid sequence. Percentage overlap between repertoires was calculated by dividing the number of shared unique clonotypes by the size of the smaller repertoire. Three approaches were used to assess repertoire richness: RTK rarefaction, the Chao1 estimator, and Recon v2.1 estimates of unobserved clonotypes. Generation probabilities were computed with OLGA for all TCRbeta clonotypes obtained by the gDNA method from several donors. In TCRdb, the immuneACCESS table is reduced to in-frame sequences with V and J assigned. These tables do not hold every clone; where another copy was compared, an unresolved V gene accounts for under half, and the others remain unexplained. Clone size and the V and J calls come from that table; the DNA yielded D and trimming. This sample is represented by 2 million to 2.5 million clones; 85% to 95% of them were singletons. The ten biggest clones cover 0.37% of the sample.

Note on this clone: No cognate antigen has been identified for it. No much larger clonotype is one base removed from it; base qualities were not supplied.

The receptor's source is a man younger than 35 in good health. Some clones in this sample may be carry-over from other donors' samples. The V gene is TRBV14 and the J gene is TRBJ2-7, and 9 junction bases match TRBD1. The sequenced sample consisted of naive CD4+ T cells from PBMCs. The cell subset or site label for this specimen denotes: CD45RA+ positively selected. The sequenced DNA is TGTGCCAGCAGCCAACGTCAGGGACAGGGATGGGCCTACGAGCAGTACTTC. Translated, this is CASSQRQGQGWAYEQYF.